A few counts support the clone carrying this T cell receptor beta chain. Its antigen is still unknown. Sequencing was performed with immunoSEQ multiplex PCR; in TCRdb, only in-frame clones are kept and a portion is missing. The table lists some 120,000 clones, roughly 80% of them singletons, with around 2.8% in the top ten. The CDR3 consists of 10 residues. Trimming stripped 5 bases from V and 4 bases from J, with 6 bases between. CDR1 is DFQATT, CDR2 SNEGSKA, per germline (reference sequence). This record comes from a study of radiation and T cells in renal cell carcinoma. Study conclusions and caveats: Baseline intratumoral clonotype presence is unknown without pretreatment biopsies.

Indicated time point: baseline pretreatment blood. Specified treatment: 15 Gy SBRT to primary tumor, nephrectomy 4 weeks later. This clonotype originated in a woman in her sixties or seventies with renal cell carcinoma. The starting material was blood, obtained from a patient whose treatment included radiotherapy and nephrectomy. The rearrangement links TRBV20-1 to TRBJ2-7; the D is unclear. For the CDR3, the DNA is TGCAGTGCTCCTAAGTACGAGCAGTACTTC. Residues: CSAPKYEQYF.